These 24 T cell receptor beta chains originate from one sample sequenced in a study of T cell repertoires in cytomegalovirus infection. TCRdb reanalysed the reads using MiXCR and keeps one entry per CDR3 protein. The sample lists roughly 300,000 distinct CDR3 sequences; around 25% were seen once. Sequencing was performed on PBMCs. The source is a human donor in good health (CMV status not recorded). Some clones in this sample may be carry-over from other donors' samples.

There are many counts of this clonotype. This chain uses TRBV7-2 with TRBJ1-1, with TRBD1 matching over 8 bases. The CDR3 extends over 16 amino acids. Germline CDR1 is SGHTA and CDR2 is FQGNSA. J was trimmed by 5 bases and V by 5 bases; bases with no gene match: 13. DNA for the CDR3: TGTGCCAGCAGCCCGCCCCGAGGGACAGGAGGGACTGAAGCTTTCTTT. This gives the protein CASSPPRGTGGTEAFF.

This clonotype was counted ten times or more. The chain is built from TRBV7-2 and TRBJ1-5; D call uncertain. This CDR3 comprises 16 residues. V shed 1 base and J shed 0 bases, with 10 bases lying between them. Germline values: CDR1 SGHTA, CDR2 FQGNSA. CDR3 bases: TGTGCCAGCAGCTTAGAAGGACGGAATAGCAATCAGCCCCAGCATTTT. As protein: CASSLEGRNSNQPQHF.

This clonotype was counted many times. This rearrangement joins TRBV7-2 to TRBJ2-3; D is uncertain. Trimming took off 1 base at V and 2 bases at J, with 10 bases between the two ends. The V gene's germline CDR1 is SGHTA and CDR2 FQGNSA. This CDR3 is 15 amino acids long. The CDR3 DNA follows: TGTGCCAGCAGCTTAGTCCCGAGTCCCACAGATACGCAGTATTTT. Translated: CASSLVPSPTDTQYF.

V and J are TRBV11-2 and TRBJ2-7; D may be TRBD1 (5 bases). Trimming removed 3 bases from V and 7 bases from J, with 16 bases in between. The CDR3 covers 14 residues. CDR1 is SGHAT, CDR2 FQNNGV, per germline. CDR3 residues: CASSFITGAVEQYF. CDR3 DNA sequence: TGTGCCAGCAGCTTTATAACTGGGGCGGTAGAGCAGTACTTC. The complete variable domain, with remaining parts taken from reference TRBV11-2 and TRBJ2-7, reads EAGVAQSPRYKIIEKRQSVAFWCNPISGHATLYWYQQILGQGPKLLIQFQNNGVVDDSQLPKDRFSAERLKGVDSTLKIQPAKLEDSAVYLCASSFITGAVEQYFGPGTRLTVT.

This clonotype has a count of ten or more. The V gene is TRBV7-9, the J gene TRBJ1-3; D is unclear. V was shortened by 0 bases and J by 1 base, with 16 bases between the two germline ends. Germline V lookup: CDR1 SEHNR, CDR2 FQNEAQ (reference sequence). This CDR3 comprises 18 residues. The CDR3 DNA follows: TGTGCCAGCAGCTTAGCGCGCCCAGGCCTGAAGTCTGGAAACACCATATATTTT. Translation gives CASSLARPGLKSGNTIYF.

The chain links TRBV6-2 or TRBV6-3 to TRBJ2-7; TRBD2 matches 7 bases. The J segment lost 3 bases and the V segment lost 6 bases, leaving 5 bases of the junction unmatched. CDR1 is MNHEY, CDR2 SVGEGT, per germline. CDR3 length: 13 amino acids. CDR3 protein: CASREAGVYEQYF. The DNA for the CDR3 is TGTGCCAGCAGAGAGGCGGGAGTCTACGAGCAGTACTTC.

This clonotype was counted between two and nine times. J is TRBJ2-3 and V is TRBV20-1; no firm D call. The CDR3 totals 16 residues. Trimming took off 5 bases at V and 0 bases at J, with 18 bases between the two ends. CDR1 and CDR2 (germline): DFQATT, SNEGSKA (reference sequence). The DNA of the CDR3 is TGCAGTGCTCGCACCTGGGCGGACGGTAGCACAGATACGCAGTATTTT. Amino acid sequence: CSARTWADGSTDTQYF.

Many counts were recorded for this clonotype. The chain is built from TRBV7-8 and TRBJ2-1, with D possibly called TRBD1 or TRBD2 (5 bases each). V was shortened by 4 bases and J by 9 bases, with 25 bases between the two germline ends. The CDR3 extends over 17 amino acids. Germline V gene data show CDR1 as SGHVS and CDR2 as FQNEAQ. The CDR3 spells CASSSLGTSLEGGEQFF. CDR3 nucleotide sequence: TGTGCCAGCAGCTCCCTAGGGACCTCCCTAGAAGGAGGTGAGCAGTTCTTC.

This clonotype was observed a few times. This chain uses TRBV7-6 with TRBJ1-1; tentative D call: TRBD1 (5 bases). CDR1 and CDR2 (germline): SGHVS, FNYEAQ. V was shortened by 7 bases and J by 0 bases, with 18 bases between the two germline ends. This CDR3 contains 16 residues. This CDR3 is CASTLGVTKLNTEAFF. DNA of the CDR3: TGTGCCAGCACCCTAGGGGTGACAAAACTGAACACTGAAGCTTTCTTT.

This clonotype turned up a few times. V and J are TRBV5-1 and TRBJ2-7, with D possibly matching TRBD1 (6 bases). Germline CDR1 and CDR2: SGHRS and YFSETQ. The CDR3 contains 16 residues. The ends were cut back, 3 bases at V and 0 bases at J, with 16 bases in the middle. The CDR3: CASSSGATGISYEQYF. The DNA of the CDR3 is TGCGCCAGCAGCTCTGGGGCGACAGGCATCTCCTACGAGCAGTACTTC.

Many counts were recorded for this clonotype. This sequence joins TRBV7-2 and TRBJ1-1; the match to TRBD1 covers 10 bases. V lost 4 bases and J lost 4; bases outside the gene matches: 3. The CDR3 consists of 14 residues. CDR1 and CDR2 from the germline V gene are SGHTA and FQGNSA. The CDR3 reads CASSSGQGVTEAFF. The CDR3, as DNA: TGTGCCAGCAGCTCCGGACAGGGGGTCACTGAAGCTTTCTTT.

V is TRBV4-1 and J is TRBJ2-5, with D perhaps matching TRBD1 or TRBD2 (5 bases each). Between the trimmed V and J ends, which lost 4 bases and 5 bases, there was a span of 17 bases. The CDR3 length is 15 residues. Germline loops: CDR1 MGHRA, CDR2 YSYEKL. CDR3 sequence: CASSPDILATETQYF. DNA for the CDR3: TGCGCCAGCAGCCCGGACATTTTAGCGACGGAGACCCAGTACTTC.

This clonotype was seen at least ten times. The chain couples TRBV9 to TRBJ2-7; 7 nucleotides line up with TRBD1. The germline V gene has CDR1 SGDLS and CDR2 YYNGEE. CDR3 size: 14 residues. The V gene end was trimmed by 0 bases and the J gene end by 2 bases; junction bases not matched to a gene: 2. CDR3 bases: TGTGCCAGCAGCGTAGGACAGGGAACCTACGAGCAGTACTTC. Amino acid sequence: CASSVGQGTYEQYF.

This clonotype was detected many times. The rearrangement joins TRBV7-3 to TRBJ2-1; TRBD1 matches 9 bases. Germline V gene lookup returns CDR1 SGHTA and CDR2 FQGTGA. After removal of 7 bases from V and 9 bases from J, the junction contained 10 bases not matched to a gene. The CDR3 consists of 14 residues. This chain's CDR3 is CASKSGQGKGEQFF. For the CDR3, the DNA is TGTGCCAGCAAATCGGGACAGGGTAAAGGTGAGCAGTTCTTC. The variable domain in full, with the rest retrieved from reference TRBV7-3 and TRBJ2-1, is GAGVSQTPSNKVTEKGKYVELRCDPISGHTALYWYRQSLGQGPEFLIYFQGTGAADDSGLPNDRFFAVRPEGSVSTLKIQRTERGDSAVYLCASKSGQGKGEQFFGPGTRLTVL.

This clonotype has more than one count but fewer than ten. The chain combines TRBV7-2 with TRBJ1-1, with a weak D call TRBD1 (6 bases). The CDR3 is 15 amino acids. V was trimmed by 1 base and J by 1 base, leaving 10 bases between them. From germline, CDR1 is SGHTA and CDR2 FQGNSA. This chain's CDR3 is CASSLGARGNTEAFF. CDR3 nucleotide sequence: TGTGCCAGCAGCTTAGGGGCCAGGGGGAACACTGAAGCTTTCTTT.

This clonotype has at least ten counts. The chain uses TRBV7-2 and TRBJ2-7; 13 nucleotides align to TRBD2. Losses at the gene ends were 4 bases for V and 7 bases for J; bases not matched to a gene: 7. The CDR3 loop spans 15 amino acids. The germline V gene encodes CDR1 SGHTA and CDR2 FQGNSA. CDR3 DNA: TGTGCCAGCAGCTCCGAACTAGCGGGAGGGCGGGAGCAGTACTTC. Amino acids: CASSSELAGGREQYF.

This clonotype has ten or more counts. CDR3 sequence (DNA): TGTGCCAGCAGCCCCAGACAGGGTCGAACCGGGGAGCTGTTTTTT. Translation: CASSPRQGRTGELFF. The chain recombines TRBV7-2 with TRBJ2-2; 7 nucleotides agree with TRBD1. The trim removed 5 bases at V and 5 bases at J, leaving 8 bases unmatched. CDR1 SGHTA and CDR2 FQGNSA come from the germline V gene. This CDR3 has 15 amino acids.

The chain employs TRBV5-1 and TRBJ2-7; a weak D match, TRBD1 (6 bases). Trimming removed 0 bases at V and 7 bases at J, with 14 bases between. This CDR3 is built from 14 residues. Germline assignment: CDR1 SGHRS and CDR2 YFSETQ. Here the CDR3 DNA reads TGCGCCAGCAGCTTGGACGCAGGGGCCTCGGAGCAGTACTTC. It specifies CASSLDAGASEQYF.

This clonotype showed up many times. The rearrangement uses TRBV6-5 and TRBJ2-7, with 7 nucleotides matching TRBD2. Germline CDR1 MNHEY, CDR2 SVGAGI. With V trimmed by 6 bases and J by 4 bases, 12 bases remained unmatched. The CDR3 consists of 15 residues. This CDR3 reads CASSTRGGVSYEQYF. DNA of the CDR3: TGTGCCAGCAGCACCCGGGGAGGGGTGAGTTACGAGCAGTACTTC.

This clonotype has ten or more counts. The rearrangement uses TRBV7-8 and TRBJ1-1; 8 positions agree with TRBD1. Germline V gene data show CDR1 as SGHVS and CDR2 as FQNEAQ. J was trimmed by 0 bases and V by 7 bases; bases with no gene match: 4. CDR3 length equals 14 residues. The CDR3: CASTLTGVNTEAFF. In DNA, the CDR3 is TGTGCCAGCACCTTGACAGGGGTGAACACTGAAGCTTTCTTT.

This clonotype was seen more than once but under ten times. The gene calls are TRBV7-2 and TRBJ2-7; D is possibly TRBD1 or TRBD2 (5 bases each). The CDR3 contains 14 residues. With 2 bases removed from V and 6 bases from J, the gap between germline ends came to 14 bases. Per the germline V gene, CDR1 is SGHTA and CDR2 is FQGNSA. The CDR3 spells CASSLRGPEGEQYF. The DNA for the CDR3 is TGTGCCAGCAGCTTAAGGGGACCCGAGGGCGAGCAGTACTTC.

The gene calls are TRBV10-3 and TRBJ2-2; D perhaps matches TRBD2 (6 bases). The germline CDR1 and CDR2 sequences are ENHRY and SYGVKD. Trimming removed 11 bases at V and 7 bases at J, with 20 bases between. The CDR3 is made up of 14 amino acids. Here the CDR3 DNA reads TGTGCCGCCGGACCTAGCGCTAATGGCGGGGAGCTGTTTTTT. Its protein is CAAGPSANGGELFF.

The chain is built from TRBV7-2 and TRBJ2-7; D may be TRBD1 or TRBD2 (5 bases each). V was cut by 4 bases and J by 0 bases, with 13 bases left in between. The germline CDR1 and CDR2 sequences are SGHTA and FQGNSA. The CDR3 spans 15 residues. The CDR3 protein is CASSSSRGDSYEQYF. The CDR3 region has the DNA TGTGCCAGCAGCTCGTCCCGAGGGGACTCCTACGAGCAGTACTTC.

The CDR3 protein is CATSRAGTGVGEQYF. CDR3 coding DNA: TGTGCCACCAGCAGAGCCGGGACAGGGGTCGGCGAGCAGTACTTC. The V gene is TRBV15, the J gene TRBJ2-7; 10 nucleotides match TRBD1. The J segment lost 6 bases and the V segment lost 1 base, leaving 6 bases of the junction unmatched. Germline V CDR1 and CDR2: LNHNV, YYDKDF (reference sequence). The CDR3 loop spans 15 amino acids.